This TCR beta chain was retrieved from a study of graft-versus-host responses after intestinal transplantation. The study, taken as a whole, reports: Within allografts, high graft-versus-host to host-versus-graft clonal ratios were seen among patients with graft-donor T cell macrochimerism. Among recipient marrow samples, GvH clones were found; some appeared first in ileum or blood.

Germline lookup yields CDR1 MNHEY and CDR2 SMNVEV (reference sequence). There are 14 residues in the CDR3. Losses at the gene ends were 5 bases for V and 4 bases for J; bases not matched to a gene: 3. Some clones are missing from TCRdb's copy, which holds only in-frame ones; the method was immunoSEQ multiplex PCR. The data contain more than 65,000 clones, less than 95% of them seen just once; the ten biggest clones take up approximately 1.3%. About this clone: Its target is not known.

This chain uses TRBV27 with TRBJ2-2; TRBD2 matches at 8 bases. Sequenced here: unstimulated CD8+ T cells sorted from spleen or lymph node cells, sampled before intestinal transplant. The clonotype comes from a human donor who received an intestinal transplant. The CDR3 DNA is TGTGCCAGCAGTGTCCGGGAGGGCACCGGGGAGCTGTTTTTT. This gives the protein CASSVREGTGELFF.